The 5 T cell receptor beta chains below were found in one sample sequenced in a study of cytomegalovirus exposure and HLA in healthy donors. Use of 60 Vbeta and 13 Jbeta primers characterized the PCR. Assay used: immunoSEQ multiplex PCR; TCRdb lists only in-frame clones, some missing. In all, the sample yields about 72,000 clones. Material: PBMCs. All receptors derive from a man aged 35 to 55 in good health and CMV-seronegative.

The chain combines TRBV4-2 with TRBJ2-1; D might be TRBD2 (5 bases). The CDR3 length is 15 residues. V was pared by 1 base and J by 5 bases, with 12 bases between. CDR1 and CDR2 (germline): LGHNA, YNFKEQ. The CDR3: CASSQAESGDNEQFF. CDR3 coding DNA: TGTGCCAGCAGCCAAGCGGAAAGCGGTGACAATGAGCAGTTCTTC.

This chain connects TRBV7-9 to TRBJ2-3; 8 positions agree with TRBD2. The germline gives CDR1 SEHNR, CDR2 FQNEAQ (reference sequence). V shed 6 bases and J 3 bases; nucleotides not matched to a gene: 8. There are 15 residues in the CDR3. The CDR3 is CASSPREGGTDTQYF. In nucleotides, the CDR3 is TGTGCCAGCAGTCCTCGGGAGGGGGGGACAGATACGCAGTATTTT.

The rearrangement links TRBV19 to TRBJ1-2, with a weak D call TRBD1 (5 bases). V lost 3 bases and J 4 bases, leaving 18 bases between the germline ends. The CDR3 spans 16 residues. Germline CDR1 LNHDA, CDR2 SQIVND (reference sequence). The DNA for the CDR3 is TGTGCCAGTAGTATTCCCGGAGGGGTGATGAGCTATGGCTACACCTTC. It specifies CASSIPGGVMSYGYTF.

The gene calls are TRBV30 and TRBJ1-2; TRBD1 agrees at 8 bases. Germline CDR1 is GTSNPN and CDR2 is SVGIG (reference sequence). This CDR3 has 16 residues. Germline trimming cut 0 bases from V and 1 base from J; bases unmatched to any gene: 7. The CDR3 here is CAWSVGQGASNYGYTF. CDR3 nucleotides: TGTGCCTGGAGTGTGGGGCAGGGGGCGAGTAACTATGGCTACACCTTC. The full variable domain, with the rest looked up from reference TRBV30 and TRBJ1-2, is SQTIHQWPATLVQPVGSPLSLECTVEGTSNPNLYWYRQAAGRGLQLLFYSVGIGQISSEVPQNLSASRPQDRQFILSSKKLLLSDSGFYLCAWSVGQGASNYGYTFGSGTRLTVV.

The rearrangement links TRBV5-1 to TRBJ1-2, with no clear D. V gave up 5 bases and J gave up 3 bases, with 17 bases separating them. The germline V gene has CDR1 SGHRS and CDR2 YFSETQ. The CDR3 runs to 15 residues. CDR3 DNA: TGCGCCAGCAGTCCGGAGGCGGGCTCGTACTATGGCTACACCTTC. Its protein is CASSPEAGSYYGYTF.